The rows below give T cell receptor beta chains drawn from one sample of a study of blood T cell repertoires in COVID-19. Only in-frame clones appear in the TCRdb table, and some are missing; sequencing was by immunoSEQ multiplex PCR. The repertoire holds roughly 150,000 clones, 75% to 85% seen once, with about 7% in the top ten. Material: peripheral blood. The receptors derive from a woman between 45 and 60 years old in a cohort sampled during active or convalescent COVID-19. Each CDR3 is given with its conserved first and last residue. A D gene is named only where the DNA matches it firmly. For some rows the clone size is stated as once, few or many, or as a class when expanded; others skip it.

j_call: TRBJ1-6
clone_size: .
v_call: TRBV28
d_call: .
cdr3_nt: TGTGCCAGCAGTTTAGGCGCCGGCGGGGACAATTCACCCCTCCACTTT
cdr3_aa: CASSLGAGGDNSPLHF

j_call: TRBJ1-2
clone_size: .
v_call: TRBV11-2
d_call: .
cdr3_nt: TGTGCCAGCAGCCCTGCGGGTTATGGCTATGGCTACACCTTC
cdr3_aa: CASSPAGYGYGYTF

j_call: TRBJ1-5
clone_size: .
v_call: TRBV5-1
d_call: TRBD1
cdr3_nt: TGCGCCAGCAGCTCCGGACAGGGCCAGCCCCAGCATTTT
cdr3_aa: CASSSGQGQPQHF

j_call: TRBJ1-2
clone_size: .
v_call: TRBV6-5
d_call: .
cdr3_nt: TGTGCCAGCAGTACCCCCCAGGGTACTGGCTACACCTTC
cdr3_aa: CASSTPQGTGYTF

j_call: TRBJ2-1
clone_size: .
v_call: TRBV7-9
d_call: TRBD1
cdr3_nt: TGTGCCAGCAGCTCAGACAGGGGGGCATACAATGAGCAGTTCTTC
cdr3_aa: CASSSDRGAYNEQFF

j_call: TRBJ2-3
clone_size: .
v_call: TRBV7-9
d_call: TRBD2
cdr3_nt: TGTGCCAGCAGCTTAGGGGGACTAACCACAGATACGCAGTATTTT
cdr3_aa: CASSLGGLTTDTQYF

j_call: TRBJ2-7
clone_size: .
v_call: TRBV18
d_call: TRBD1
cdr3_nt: TGTGCCAGCCACCTTGGGACAGCTAGGTACGAGCAGTACTTC
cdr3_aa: CASHLGTARYEQYF

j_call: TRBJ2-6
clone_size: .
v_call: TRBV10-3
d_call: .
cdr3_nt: TGTGCCATCAGTGAGTCGGAGGGCTCTGGGGCCAACGTCCTGACTTTC
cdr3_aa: CAISESEGSGANVLTF

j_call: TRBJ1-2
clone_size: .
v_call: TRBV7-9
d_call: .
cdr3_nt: TGTGCCAGCAGCTTATCGGACAGTCTTAACTATGGCTACACCTTC
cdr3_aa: CASSLSDSLNYGYTF

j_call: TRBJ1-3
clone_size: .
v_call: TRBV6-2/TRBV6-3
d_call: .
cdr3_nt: TGTGCCAGCAGTTACGCAACAGGGTCTGGAAACACCATATATTTT
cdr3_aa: CASSYATGSGNTIYF

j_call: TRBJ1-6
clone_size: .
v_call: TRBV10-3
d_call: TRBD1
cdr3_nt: TGTGCCATCAGTGAGTCAGGACAGGCCGCGGGGACCCTCCACTTT
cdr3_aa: CAISESGQAAGTLHF

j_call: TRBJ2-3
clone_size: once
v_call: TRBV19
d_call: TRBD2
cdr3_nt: TGTGCCAGCGGGGGGGCCGCAGATACGCAGTATTTT
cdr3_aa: CASGGAADTQYF

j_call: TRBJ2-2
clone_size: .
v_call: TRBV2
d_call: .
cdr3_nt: TGTGCCAGCAGTGAATCAAGCACCTCGAACACCGGGGAGCTGTTTTTT
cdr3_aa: CASSESSTSNTGELFF

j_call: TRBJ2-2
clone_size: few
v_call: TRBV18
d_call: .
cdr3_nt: TGTGCCAGCTCACCCAGGGTTACGAACACCGGGGAGCTGTTTTTT
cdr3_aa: CASSPRVTNTGELFF

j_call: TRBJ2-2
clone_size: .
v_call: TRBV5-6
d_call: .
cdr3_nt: TGTGCCAGCAGCGAGCCCGGCAGGGGGGACACCGGGGAGCTGTTTTTT
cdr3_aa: CASSEPGRGDTGELFF

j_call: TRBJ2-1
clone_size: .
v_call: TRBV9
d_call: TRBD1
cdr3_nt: TGTGCCAGCAGCAACGACAGGGGAAATGAGCAGTTCTTC
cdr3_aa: CASSNDRGNEQFF

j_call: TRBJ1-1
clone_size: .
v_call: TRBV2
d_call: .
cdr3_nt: TGTGCCAGCAGGTTCAGGGTACAGGCCACTGAAGCTTTCTTT
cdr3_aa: CASRFRVQATEAFF

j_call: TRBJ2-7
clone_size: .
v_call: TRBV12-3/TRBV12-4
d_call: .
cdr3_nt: TGTGCCAGCAGCTACGCCTCCTACGAGCAGTACTTC
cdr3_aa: CASSYASYEQYF

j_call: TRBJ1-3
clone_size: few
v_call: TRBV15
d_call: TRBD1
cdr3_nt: TGTGCCACCAGCCCCCGTGACAGGGGCGGTGGAAACACCATATATTTT
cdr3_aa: CATSPRDRGGGNTIYF

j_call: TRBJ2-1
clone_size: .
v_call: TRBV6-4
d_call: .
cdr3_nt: TGTGCCAGCAGTTCGACCGGGAACCTCGGGAGTGAGCAGTTCTTC
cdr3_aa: CASSSTGNLGSEQFF

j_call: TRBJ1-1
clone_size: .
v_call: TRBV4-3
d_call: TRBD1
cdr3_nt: TGCGCCAGCAGCCGGACAGGGGGCGTGAACACTGAAGCTTTCTTT
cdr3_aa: CASSRTGGVNTEAFF

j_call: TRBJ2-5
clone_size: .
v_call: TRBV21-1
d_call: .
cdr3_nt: TGTGCCATGCCAGACTGTCCGGGACTAGCGGGGGGTATTCAAGAGACCCAGTACTTC
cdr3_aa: CAMPDCPGLAGGIQETQYF